This T cell receptor (beta chain) was retrieved from a study of T-cell memory formation after mild COVID-19 (dated by TCRdb to the early 2020s). Regarding the complete study: TCR sequence clusters from the two donors were found to be largely donor specific. T-cell clones expanding and contracting after mild COVID-19 in a couple of donors were tracked by longitudinal TCRalpha and TCRbeta repertoire sequencing. The cohort comprised two young, previously healthy adult volunteers, one female and one male.

To note about this clonotype: Its antigen remains undetermined. Base qualities are missing; no much larger clone stands one base away.

Per the germline V gene, LGHNA is the CDR1 and YSLEER is the CDR2. V gives up 0 bases and J gives up 12 bases, and the segment between their germline ends measures 12 bases. There are 13 amino acids in the CDR3, from cysteine to phenylalanine inclusive. The read is trimmed to its CDR3 DNA, 39 bases read in frame from base 1. General conclusions and limits of the study: The detection of some responding clones in pre-infection memory suggests that pre-existing cross-reactive memory T cells joined the SARS-CoV-2 response. Contracting CD4+ clones were located mainly in the CM and EM memory subsets, whereas CD8+ clones were found to be enriched in EMRA. SARS-CoV-2 specificity of the second-wave clones peaking on day 37 was not confirmed. Balanced CD4/CD8 phenotypes were observed for clones contracting from day 15 to 85, whereas a bias towards CD4+ was observed for a second wave of clones expanding from day 15 to 37. The study covered only a couple of mild cases, and larger cohorts including severe cases with pre-infection samples were considered necessary.

The instrument given in TCRdb is Illumina NovaSeq 6000. cDNA libraries for TCRalpha and TCRbeta were prepared by 5'RACE using constant-segment primers, with sample barcodes and unique molecular identifiers added. Trizol reagent was used to extract RNA from every sample. Libraries were amplified in two PCR steps, with a second sample barcode and Illumina TruSeq adapters added in the second step. The libraries were sequenced on an Illumina NovaSeq using 2 x 150 bp paired-end reads. From the authors' description of their analysis: Demultiplexing of reads and collapsing into UMI-guided consensus sequences were performed with migec v1.2.7. With mixcr v2.1.11, UMI consensuses were aligned to TRA and TRB V and J templates and assembled into clonotypes. A clonotype was counted as expanded or contracted only when both edgeR and NoisET called the clonotype significant, with the noise models trained on biological replicates. For edgeR calls, the cutoffs were a false discovery rate-adjusted p below 0.01 and a log2 fold-change threshold of 1. As an exploratory analysis of dynamics, max-normalized trajectories of the 1000 most abundant clonotypes were examined with PCA combined with hierarchical clustering. The CD4 or CD8 phenotype of responding clones was assigned using the separately sequenced CD4+ and CD8+ repertoires. The public reads were quality trimmed at Q25 with fastp and then assembled into clones with MiXCR by TCRdb, keeping productive beta chains. Every entry covers one CDR3 protein and lists the most common genes and DNA from its rows. The V and J calls and clone size are TCRdb's, not the authors'. In all, the sample holds over 300,000 distinct CDR3 sequences, and roughly 20% of those were seen once. 21% of the sample is held by the ten biggest clonotypes.

Ficoll-Paque density gradient centrifugation was the method used to isolate PBMCs. The sequence came from a young man who had mild COVID-19 (a few samples of this study predate the infection). The sample titles of this study are shuffled in the database, so cell type and time point are left out; the donor was told from shared clones. Sequences were obtained from PBMCs or a T cell subset sorted from them (not recorded which). The rearrangement combines TRBV4-3 with TRBJ2-1; TRBD2 might be the D gene, on 6 matching bases. CDR3 reads: CASSQESWGLQFF. The DNA sequence reads TGCGCCAGCAGCCAAGAGTCGTGGGGACTGCAGTTCTTC.